A single sample is the source of the 12 T cell receptor beta chains below, sequenced in a study of blood T cell repertoires in COVID-19. Data came from immunoSEQ multiplex PCR; TCRdb stores just in-frame clones and leaves some out. The data show about 240,000 clones, with 70% to 85% seen just once and about 3% held by the top ten. Sequencing used peripheral blood. These TCRs come from a woman of 80 years or more with acute or convalescent COVID-19.

The chain recombines TRBV7-2 with TRBJ2-7; a possible D gene is TRBD2 (5 bases). CDR3 length: 14 residues. V was pared by 5 bases and J by 2 bases, with 13 bases between. CDR1 is SGHTA and CDR2 is FQGNSA in the germline V gene. The CDR3 region has the DNA TGTGCCAGCAGCCTAGGACTCCTCACCTACGAGCAGTACTTC. Its translation: CASSLGLLTYEQYF.

The V gene is TRBV4-1, the J gene TRBJ2-7; a possible D gene is TRBD1 (5 bases). The germline V and J ends were trimmed by 3 bases and 6 bases, with 12 bases remaining between them. Germline V gene sequence: CDR1 MGHRA, CDR2 YSYEKL. The CDR3 has 13 amino acids. The CDR3 DNA is TGCGCCAGCAGCCAGTTATCAGGGTTCGAGCAGTACTTC. This translates into CASSQLSGFEQYF.

The chain uses TRBV19 and TRBJ1-2, with 10 bases matching TRBD1. The germline V gene encodes CDR1 LNHDA and CDR2 SQIVND (reference sequence). J gave up 4 bases and V 1 base, and 3 bases lay outside the gene matches. The CDR3 sequence is 15 residues long. The chain's CDR3 is CASSIGDRGGYGYTF. The CDR3 region has the DNA TGTGCCAGTAGTATAGGGGACAGGGGAGGCTATGGCTACACCTTC.

To note about this clone: This same CDR3 is encoded by further DNA sequences in the sample. This chain links TRBV11-2 with TRBJ1-1, with D possibly matching TRBD1 (6 bases). From germline, CDR1 is SGHAT and CDR2 FQNNGV. V was pared by 3 bases and J by 1 base, with 9 bases between. The CDR3 has 14 amino acids. For the CDR3, the DNA is TGTGCCAGCAGCTTGACAGGTGCGAACACTGAAGCTTTCTTT. It yields the protein CASSLTGANTEAFF.

CDR3 coding DNA: TGTGCCAGCAGCCTACAGTCTAATGGCTACACCTTC. This gives the protein CASSLQSNGYTF. The chain links TRBV4-2 to TRBJ1-2; D is unresolved. This CDR3 has 12 amino acids. V gave up 4 bases and J gave up 6 bases, with 9 bases separating them. The germline CDR1 and CDR2 sequences are LGHNA and YNFKEQ.

This rearrangement joins TRBV18 to TRBJ1-3; TRBD1 might be the D (5 bases). Germline V gene data show CDR1 as KGHSH and CDR2 as LQKENI. The CDR3 has 16 residues. Trimming cost V 2 bases and J 0 bases, with 11 bases left between them. DNA of the CDR3: TGTGCCAGCTCACCAAATATAGGGGACTCTGGAAACACCATATATTTT. Residues: CASSPNIGDSGNTIYF.

The chain joins TRBV9 to TRBJ1-6; 8 bases are shared with TRBD1. J lost 6 bases, V lost 2 bases, and 4 bases had no gene match. The CDR3 extends over 15 amino acids. Germline V lookup: CDR1 SGDLS, CDR2 YYNGEE. The CDR3 here is CASSVRGQGNSPLHF. Here the CDR3 DNA reads TGTGCCAGCAGCGTCCGAGGACAGGGTAATTCACCCCTCCACTTT.

This sequence joins TRBV18 and TRBJ2-7; 9 bases line up with TRBD1. The trim removed 2 bases at V and 3 bases at J, leaving 5 bases unmatched. Germline values: CDR1 KGHSH, CDR2 LQKENI. There are 15 residues in the CDR3. This CDR3 reads CASSPGTGGYYEQYF. DNA for the CDR3: TGTGCCAGCTCACCAGGCACAGGGGGCTACTACGAGCAGTACTTC. Filled out from reference TRBV18 and TRBJ2-7, the complete variable domain reads NAGVMQNPRHLVRRRGQEARLRCSPMKGHSHVYWYRQLPEEGLKFMVYLQKENIIDESGMPKERFSAEFPKEGPSILRIQQVVRGDSAAYFCASSPGTGGYYEQYFGPGTRLTVT.

The V gene is TRBV7-2, the J gene TRBJ1-3; no reliable D call. With 3 bases removed from V and 0 bases from J, the gap between germline ends came to 9 bases. In germline, CDR1 is SGHTA, CDR2 FQGNSA. The CDR3 is made up of 15 amino acids. In DNA form, the CDR3 reads TGTGCCAGCAGCTTTAACATAAACTCTGGAAACACCATATATTTT. It specifies CASSFNINSGNTIYF.

Written as DNA, the CDR3 is TGTGCCAGTAGTTCGAGGACAGGGGCTTTGAATACGCAGTATTTT. Translating it yields CASSSRTGALNTQYF. V gene TRBV19 combines with J gene TRBJ2-3; 9 positions agree with TRBD1. Germline lookup yields CDR1 LNHDA and CDR2 SQIVND (reference sequence). Unmatched junction bases numbered 10, after V lost 5 bases and J lost 7 bases. The CDR3 runs to 15 residues.

As to this clone: Other DNA sequences from this sample encode an identical CDR3 as well. The rearrangement joins TRBV5-1 to TRBJ1-2; the D is unclear. Germline CDR1 reads SGHRS; CDR2 reads YFSETQ. CDR3 size: 13 residues. The ends were cut back, 0 bases at V and 4 bases at J, with 7 bases in the middle. CDR3 sequence (DNA): TGCGCCAGCAGCTTGGGTCAGTCCTATGGCTACACCTTC. This codes for CASSLGQSYGYTF. Supplemented by reference TRBV5-1 and TRBJ1-2, the full variable domain reads KAGVTQTPRYLIKTRGQQVTLSCSPISGHRSVSWYQQTPGQGLQFLFEYFSETQRNKGNFPGRFSGRQFSNSRSEMNVSTLELGDSALYLCASSLGQSYGYTFGSGTRLTVV.

V gene TRBV27 combines with J gene TRBJ2-1; perhaps TRBD2 as D (5 bases). The germline V gene has CDR1 MNHEY and CDR2 SMNVEV (reference sequence). Trimming cost V 4 bases and J 0 bases, with 10 bases left between them. The CDR3 consists of 15 residues. This CDR3 is CASSYGVGSYNEQFF. The CDR3 DNA sequence: TGTGCCAGCAGTTACGGGGTGGGCTCCTACAATGAGCAGTTCTTC.